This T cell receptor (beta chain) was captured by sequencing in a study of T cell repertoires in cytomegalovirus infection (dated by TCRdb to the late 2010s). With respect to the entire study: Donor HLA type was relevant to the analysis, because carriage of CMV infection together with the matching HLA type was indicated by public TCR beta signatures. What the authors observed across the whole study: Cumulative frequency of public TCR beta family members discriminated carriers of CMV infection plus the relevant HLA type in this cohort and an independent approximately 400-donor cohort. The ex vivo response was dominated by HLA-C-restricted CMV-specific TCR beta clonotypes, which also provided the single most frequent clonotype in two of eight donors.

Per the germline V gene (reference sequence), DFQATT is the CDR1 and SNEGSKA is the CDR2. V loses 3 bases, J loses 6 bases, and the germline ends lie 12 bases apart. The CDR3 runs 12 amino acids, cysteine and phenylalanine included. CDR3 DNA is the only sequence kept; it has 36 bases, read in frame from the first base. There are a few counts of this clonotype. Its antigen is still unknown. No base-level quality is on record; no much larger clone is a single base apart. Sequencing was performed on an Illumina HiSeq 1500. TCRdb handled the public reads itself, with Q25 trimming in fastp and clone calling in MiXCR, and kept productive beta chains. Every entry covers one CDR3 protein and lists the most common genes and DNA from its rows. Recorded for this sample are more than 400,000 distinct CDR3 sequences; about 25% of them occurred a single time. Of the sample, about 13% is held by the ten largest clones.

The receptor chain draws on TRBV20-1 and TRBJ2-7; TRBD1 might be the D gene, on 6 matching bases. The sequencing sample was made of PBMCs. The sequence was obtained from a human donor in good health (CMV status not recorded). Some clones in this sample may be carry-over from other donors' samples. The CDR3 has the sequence CSARSHRVEQYF. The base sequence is TGCAGTGCTAGGAGCCACAGGGTCGAGCAGTACTTC.